This T cell receptor (beta chain) came from a study of blood T cell repertoires in COVID-19. Study as a whole: The origin of the acute and convalescent COVID-19 samples was the United States, Italy and Spain. T cells, B-cell-depleted T cells, or PBMCs supplied cDNA or gDNA.

Germline lookup yields CDR1 SGHDN and CDR2 FVKESK. This CDR3 is built from 14 residues. With 4 bases removed from V and 1 base from J, the gap between germline ends came to 10 bases. Original processing notes: Nucleated cell counts were estimated from reference gene primer amplification. Using immunoSEQ multiplex PCR, the repertoire was profiled, and TCRdb retains in-frame clones only, with some absent. Clone size and the V and J calls come from that table; the DNA yielded D and trimming. This repertoire shows about 170,000 clones, around four fifths found once; its top ten account for roughly 1.9%. The chain recombines TRBV14 with TRBJ1-1; D uncertain. This receptor was identified in a woman over 75 with acute or convalescent COVID-19. Specimen: peripheral blood. CDR3 DNA: TGTGCCAGCAGCCCAAGAGGCTGGAACACTGAAGCTTTCTTT. Protein sequence: CASSPRGWNTEAFF. The variable domain in full, with the rest retrieved from reference TRBV14 and TRBJ1-1, is EAGVTQFPSHSVIEKGQTVTLRCDPISGHDNLYWYRRVMGKEIKFLLHFVKESKQDESGMPNNRFLAERTGGTYSTLKVQPAELEDSGVYFCASSPRGWNTEAFFGQGTRLTVV.